This T cell receptor beta chain is from a study of T cells in Graves' hyperthyroidism and ophthalmopathy (dated by TCRdb to between 2018 and 2021). The study in broad terms: Peripheral blood was collected at initial diagnosis, before any treatment. To identify distinguishing TCR V-J signatures, a discovery cohort of about 100 patients was used, comprising approximately 40 with Graves' ophthalmopathy and 57 with stable Graves' hyperthyroidism. Whether ophthalmopathy could be predicted prospectively was tested in an independent validation cohort made up of some 20 hyperthyroidism patients plus 17 patients who later progressed to ophthalmopathy. The 75 to 100 discovery patients were divided at random into training and test sets in a 7:3 ratio. In addition, the study compared T-cell repertoires in thyroid tissue and in blood from 6 or 7 Graves' hyperthyroidism patients. Once sampling was done, hyperthyroidism patients were given methimazole at a starting dose of 30 mg daily, whereas ophthalmopathy patients were given high-dose intravenous methylprednisolone. The paper reports TCR Vbeta CDR3 sequencing of approximately 140 peripheral blood samples: fewer than 50 ophthalmopathy, roughly 74 hyperthyroidism and approximately 17 progressor patients. Study-wide findings and limitations: No statistical method was used to set the sample size in advance, and investigators knew the group allocation. In validation, progression to ophthalmopathy was predicted by the model with nearly 71% sensitivity and around 76% specificity, a median of 6.5 months before onset. Most expanded thyroid clonotypes (frequency above 0.001) were also detected in blood, suggesting blood repertoires may reflect thyroid immune responses. A 13 V-J signature model separated ophthalmopathy from stable hyperthyroidism, with approximately 86% sensitivity and about 81% specificity in cross-validation and 80%/75% in testing.

From the germline V gene, CDR1 is MDHEN and CDR2 is SYDVKM. V is reduced by 5 bases and J by 4 bases, leaving a spacing of 15 bases between them. The CDR3 runs 14 amino acids, cysteine and phenylalanine included. This entry keeps only the CDR3 DNA: 42 bases, framed from base 1. In the ophthalmopathy patients, disease was moderately to severely active, with a Clinical Activity Score of 3 or more, a NOSPECS grade of 4 or more, and a duration of less than 3 months. Any patient with an uncontrolled infection, another autoimmune disease, pregnancy or lactation was excluded. Diagnoses were established on the basis of clinical symptoms, serum thyroxine and TRAb, thyroid ultrasound, and orbital computed tomography. Ficoll-Paque density gradient centrifugation was used to isolate PBMCs from around 10 ml of fresh peripheral blood. Trizol reagent was used to extract total RNA, and RNA quality was then checked on an Agilent 2100 Bioanalyzer.

The TCR beta CDR3 regions were amplified from RNA transcripts. The TCR CDR3 was subjected to a first round of RT-PCR using the HTBI primer set and the Qiagen OneStep RT-PCR kit. Libraries were constructed in a second round of multiplex PCR, after which size selection and purification were performed. The libraries were sequenced on an Illumina HiSeq2000 using paired-end 100 bp reads. The published analysis was carried out like this. SOAPnuke was used to process the raw data, removing reads that contained adapters or uncalled bases, had a mean Phred below 15, or lacked an exact match to the constant primer or identifier. High-quality paired reads were merged using COPE v1.2.5, and each unique nucleotide sequence was defined as a clonotype. MiTCR v1.1 was used to align clonotypes to the IMGT TRBV, TRBD and TRBJ reference segments. Analysis was restricted to V-J combinations with a frequency above 0.0001, which covered about 99% of repertoires. The TCS score was defined as the ratio of F50 (clonal expansion) to E x V (chaos), calculated using BLOSUM62-based TCRdist between CDR3 peptides within each V-J. Welch's t-statistics and random forest reduced fewer than 550 V-J features to roughly 13, which were used in a naive Bayes classifier (R e1071). TCRdb applied fastp at Q25 and MiXCR to the public reads, then kept only in-frame beta chains. For every CDR3 protein sequence, its rows merge into one entry that carries the most common genes and DNA. The V and J calls and clone size are TCRdb's, not the authors'. In all, the sample holds a few hundred thousand distinct CDR3 sequences, and roughly an eighth of those were seen once. The ten largest clonotypes hold 34% of the sample.

This clonotype appeared many times. This clone's antigen is unknown. Per-nucleotide qualities are absent, and no much larger clonotype sits a single base away. The rearranged segments are TRBV28 and TRBJ2-7, with no confidently assigned D gene. This clonotype was obtained from a middle-aged woman with Graves' ophthalmopathy. The sequenced sample was blood. The nucleotide sequence is given as TGTGCCAGCAGTACCCCCCGGGCAGCGTACGAGCAGTACTTC. It specifies CASSTPRAAYEQYF. The reference TRBV28 and TRBJ2-7 proteins fill in what lies around the CDR3, so the full variable domain reads DVKVTQSSRYLVKRTGEKVFLECVQDMDHENMFWYRQDPGLGLRLIYFSYDVKMKEKGDIPEGYSVSREKKERFSLILESASTNQTSMYLCASSTPRAAYEQYFGPGTRLTVT.